This T cell receptor beta chain appears in the sequencing data of a study of CD8 T cells in ankylosing spondylitis. General study results and limits: A motif of seven or eight highly homologous TCR beta variants was seen as apparently characteristic of ankylosing spondylitis blood.

TCRdb fed the 5' RACE reads into MiXCR, producing one record per CDR3 protein. The table has about 300,000 distinct CDR3 sequences, around 10% seen once. CDR3 size: 13 residues. V was shortened by 5 bases and J by 6 bases, with 11 bases between the two germline ends. Germline V gives CDR1 SGHRS, CDR2 YFSETQ. Only a few counts were recorded for this clonotype. Its specificity is not known. The rearrangement links TRBV5-1 to TRBJ1-4; D might be TRBD1 (5 bases). Sequenced: blood, either unsorted or a sorted T cell fraction (not recorded which). This receptor was obtained from a female donor with ankylosing spondylitis or in good health (not recorded which). The CDR3 region is CASSYDSYEKLFF. DNA for the CDR3: TGCGCCAGCAGTTATGACAGTTATGAAAAACTGTTTTTT.